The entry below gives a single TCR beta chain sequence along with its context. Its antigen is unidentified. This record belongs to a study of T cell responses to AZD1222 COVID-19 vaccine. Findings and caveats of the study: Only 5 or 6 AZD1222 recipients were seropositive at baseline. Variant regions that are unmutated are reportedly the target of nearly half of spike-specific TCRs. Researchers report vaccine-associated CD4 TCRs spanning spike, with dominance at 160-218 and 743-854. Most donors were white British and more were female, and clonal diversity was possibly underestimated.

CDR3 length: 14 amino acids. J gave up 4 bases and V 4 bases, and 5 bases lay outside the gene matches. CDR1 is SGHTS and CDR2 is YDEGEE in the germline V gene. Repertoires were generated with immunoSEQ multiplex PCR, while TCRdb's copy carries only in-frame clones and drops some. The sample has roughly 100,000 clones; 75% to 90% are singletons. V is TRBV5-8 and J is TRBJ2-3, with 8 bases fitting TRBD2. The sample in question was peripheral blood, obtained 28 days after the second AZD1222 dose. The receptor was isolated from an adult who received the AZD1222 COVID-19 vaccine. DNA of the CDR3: TGTGCCAGCAGCACCGGGGGGGGGTCAGATACGCAGTATTTT. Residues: CASSTGGGSDTQYF. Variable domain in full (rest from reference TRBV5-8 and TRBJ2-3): EAGVTQSPTHLIKTRGQQATLRCSPISGHTSVYWYQQALGLGLQFLLWYDEGEERNRGNFPPRFSGRQFPNYSSELNVNALELEDSALYLCASSTGGGSDTQYFGPGTRLTVL.